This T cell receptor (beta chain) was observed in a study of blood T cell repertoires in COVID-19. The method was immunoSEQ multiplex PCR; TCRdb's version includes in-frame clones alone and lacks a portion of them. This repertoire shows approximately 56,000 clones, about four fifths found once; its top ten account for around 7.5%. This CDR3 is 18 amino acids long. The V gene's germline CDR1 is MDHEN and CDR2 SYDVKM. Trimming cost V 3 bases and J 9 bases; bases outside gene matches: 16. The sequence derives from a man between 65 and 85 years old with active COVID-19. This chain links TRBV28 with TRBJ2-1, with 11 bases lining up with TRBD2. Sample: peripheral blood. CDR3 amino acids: CASSFRTGVIAGGPEQFF. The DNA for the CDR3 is TGTGCCAGCAGTTTTAGGACAGGGGTAATAGCGGGGGGGCCTGAGCAGTTCTTC.